Shown below are 13 T cell receptor beta chains from a single sample sequenced in a study of regulatory T cells in long-lasting Graves disease. Building the TCR beta libraries relied on iRepertoire HTBI primers, and CDR3 regions underwent Arm-PCR. TCRdb re-derived calls from the multiplex PCR reads in MiXCR, one entry per CDR3 protein. Of around 400,000 distinct CDR3 sequences listed, approximately 12% are singletons. Time point given: newly diagnosed GD, antithyroid drugs for less than 3 months. Construction of the TCR library relied on RNA isolated from PBMCs. The sample was also reused in another study, on T cells in Graves' hyperthyroidism and ophthalmopathy.

The sample here was peripheral blood mononuclear cells (PBMCs), taken at new diagnosis, from a patient treated with antithyroid drugs. These receptors were collected from a woman between 18 and 29 years old with Graves disease.

This clonotype appeared many times. The rearrangement links TRBV20-1 to TRBJ2-5, with TRBD2 as a possible D gene (7 bases). The germline gives CDR1 DFQATT, CDR2 SNEGSKA (reference sequence). V dropped 5 bases and J dropped 5 bases, with 21 bases sitting between them. The CDR3 extends over 15 amino acids. The CDR3 reads CSARPGGGGVETQYF. CDR3 nucleotides: TGCAGTGCTCGCCCCGGAGGGGGGGGAGTGGAGACCCAGTACTTC.

This clonotype was detected many times. The V gene is TRBV4-2, the J gene TRBJ2-2, with 7 bases lining up with TRBD2. V was clipped by 0 bases and J by 5 bases; unmatched bases: 6. The CDR3 extends over 16 amino acids. CDR1 LGHNA and CDR2 YNFKEQ come from the germline V gene. The CDR3 here is CASSQESREGTGELFF. In nucleotides, the CDR3 is TGTGCCAGCAGCCAAGAATCCAGGGAGGGGACCGGGGAGCTGTTTTTT.

This chain uses TRBV5-1 with TRBJ2-2, with TRBD1 as a possible D gene (6 bases). This CDR3 is built from 15 residues. V lost 4 bases and J 0 bases, leaving 10 bases between the germline ends. Germline V gene lookup returns CDR1 SGHRS and CDR2 YFSETQ. CDR3 sequence (DNA): TGCGCCAGCAGCATAGGACAGACGAACACCGGGGAGCTGTTTTTT. Residues: CASSIGQTNTGELFF.

The J gene is TRBJ2-1, the V gene TRBV20-1; D may be TRBD2 (6 bases). Trimming stripped 0 bases from V and 9 bases from J, with 15 bases between. Germline-derived CDR1 and CDR2 are DFQATT and SNEGSKA (reference sequence). The CDR3 runs to 14 residues. The CDR3 DNA sequence: TGCAGTGCTAGAGATCGGGGCGGGGAGGCTGAGCAGTTCTTC. This gives the protein CSARDRGGEAEQFF.

This clonotype was observed at least ten times. The chain recombines TRBV24-1 with TRBJ2-3; no definite D call. Germline lookup yields CDR1 KGHDR and CDR2 SFDVKD. V lost 3 bases to trimming and J lost 1 base, with 10 bases between them. The length of the CDR3 is 15 residues. CDR3 residues: CATSDEREGTDTQYF. CDR3 in DNA: TGTGCCACCAGTGATGAAAGGGAAGGCACAGATACGCAGTATTTT.

With regard to this clonotype: A much larger clone lies one base from this, so it may be a read error. As the CDR3 is not closed by the conserved phenylalanine or tryptophan, this likely results from a read error. V is TRBV7-9 and J is TRBJ1-1; D remains ambiguous. CDR1 is SEHNR, CDR2 FQNEAQ, per germline (reference sequence). Trimming took off 5 bases at V and 0 bases at J, with 10 bases between the two ends. The CDR3 runs 14 residues. CDR3 sequence reads: CASSRGVMNTEAFY. CDR3 nucleotides: TGTGCCAGCAGCCGTGGGGTGATGAACACTGAAGCTTTCTAT.

The chain uses TRBV19 and TRBJ1-5; no clear D. This CDR3 is 16 amino acids long. V lost 5 bases and J lost 1, with 15 bases in between. Germline loops: CDR1 LNHDA, CDR2 SQIVND (reference sequence). The CDR3 region is CASSHQWLRSNQPQHF. CDR3 in DNA: TGTGCCAGTAGTCATCAGTGGCTGAGGAGCAATCAGCCCCAGCATTTT.

Many counts were recorded for this clonotype. V gene TRBV27 combines with J gene TRBJ1-1; 9 bases fit TRBD1. Germline trimming cut 6 bases from V and 3 bases from J; bases unmatched to any gene: 2. This CDR3 spans 13 amino acids. CDR1 MNHEY and CDR2 SMNVEV come from the germline V gene (reference sequence). CDR3: CASSNRGHTEAFF. The CDR3, as DNA: TGTGCCAGCAGCAACAGGGGGCACACTGAAGCTTTCTTT.

This clonotype showed up many times. This chain joins TRBV28 and TRBJ2-2; perhaps TRBD2 as D (5 bases). Trimming cost V 4 bases and J 2 bases, with 14 bases left between them. The CDR3 has 16 residues. CDR1 and CDR2 (germline): MDHEN, SYDVKM. Written as DNA, the CDR3 is TGTGCCAGCAGTTCGCTGGACTCGTTAAACACCGGGGAGCTGTTTTTT. Amino acid sequence: CASSSLDSLNTGELFF.

In this sample, this clonotype turned up many times. The CDR3: CASSFGRRTGNTDTQYF. CDR3 bases: TGTGCCAGCAGTTTTGGACGGAGGACAGGGAACACAGATACGCAGTATTTT. The chain employs TRBV12-3 or TRBV12-4 and TRBJ2-3; 8 bases line up with TRBD1. The CDR3 loop spans 17 amino acids. V dropped 3 bases and J dropped 2; count of bases not matched to a gene: 10.

V gene TRBV5-4 combines with J gene TRBJ2-3, with D maybe TRBD1 (5 bases). V shed 4 bases and J shed 2 bases, with 14 bases lying between them. This CDR3 spans 15 amino acids. Germline V gives CDR1 SGHNT, CDR2 YYREEE (reference sequence). The CDR3 DNA sequence: TGTGCCAGCAGCGTCCAGACAGTATCCACAGATACGCAGTATTTT. Translating gives CASSVQTVSTDTQYF.

This clonotype was seen many times. The gene calls are TRBV2 and TRBJ2-3; D is possibly TRBD2 (6 bases). Trimming pared 3 bases from V and 5 bases from J, leaving 15 bases between. The CDR3 runs 15 residues. Germline V gene lookup returns CDR1 SNHLY and CDR2 FYNNEI. Here the CDR3 DNA reads TGTGCCAGCAGTGACAGCAACGGGAGAGGAGATACGCAGTATTTT. Its translation: CASSDSNGRGDTQYF. Looking up the rest from reference TRBV2 and TRBJ2-3 gives the full variable domain: EPEVTQTPSHQVTQMGQEVILRCVPISNHLYFYWYRQILGQKVEFLVSFYNNEISEKSEIFDDQFSVERPDGSNFTLKIRSTKLEDSAMYFCASSDSNGRGDTQYFGPGTRLTVL.

This clonotype appeared many times. This chain links TRBV5-1 with TRBJ1-2, with TRBD1 identical over 7 bases. V was pared by 4 bases and J by 7 bases, with 7 bases of the junction left unmatched. This CDR3 has 13 residues. Germline V gene sequence: CDR1 SGHRS, CDR2 YFSETQ. The CDR3 loop reads CASSRRQGGGYTF. CDR3 bases: TGCGCCAGCAGCCGAAGACAGGGTGGTGGCTACACCTTC.